This T cell receptor (beta chain) is drawn from a study of blood T cell repertoires in COVID-19 (TCRdb year 2020). Looking at the study overall: The collaborator samples originated in the United States, Italy and Spain and spanned the acute and convalescent phases of COVID-19. The repertoires were made available in a free public database intended to serve as a resource for research on the immune response to SARS-CoV-2. Nearly every sample came with metadata listing a de-identified subject ID, COVID-19 status, age in years and sex. Samples came from the ongoing ImmuneRACE study (first 160 participants) plus 1,254 subjects from 6 global collaborators. Subjects who had been exposed to COVID-19, were actively infected with it, or had recovered from it provided the deeply sampled blood TCRbeta repertoires that made up the dataset. The material from the prospective study consisted of cDNA or gDNA derived from T cells, B-cell-depleted T cells, or PBMCs. HLA class I and class II types, where available, came from metadata supplied by the sample provider rather than from assay-based typing.

This clone showed up just once. Its antigen remains undetermined. Base qualities are not at hand, and no much larger clone is one base apart. V loses 2 bases, J loses 7 bases, and the germline ends lie 8 bases apart. The CDR3 runs 12 amino acids, cysteine and phenylalanine included. Here the CDR3 DNA is all that survives: 36 bases in frame from base 1. CDR1 and CDR2 are drawn from the germline V gene: MDHEN, SYDVKM. Whole blood was collected in K2EDTA tubes by collaborating institutions according to the institutions' own protocols. For TCRbeta analysis, collaborators shipped samples as frozen whole blood, isolated PBMCs, or DNA extracted from either of those sample types. TCRbeta CDR3 regions were amplified from genomic DNA using the immunoSEQ Assay, a bias-controlled multiplex PCR. Concerning the study's data processing: Nucleated cell counts per sample were estimated from amplification of reference gene primers within the assay. Sequence reads were collapsed and filtered to measure the absolute abundance of every unique TCRbeta CDR3 rearrangement. Productive Simpson clonality was computed per sample as the square root of Simpson's diversity index over productive rearrangements. Drawn from immuneACCESS, this table holds only the in-frame rearrangements with V and J called that TCRdb kept. Clones are partly lost; checked studies trace under half to an unresolved V gene and leave the rest unexplained. That table furnishes V, J and clone size, whereas the DNA furnished D and trimming. The sample data list roughly 72,000 clones, and about 88% of these were observed just once. The ten largest account for under 55% of the sample.

Broader findings and caveats from the paper: Clinical and demographic metadata were provided uncurated, with the amount varying by source and participant.

The TCR was taken from a human donor in a cohort sampled during active COVID-19. Input material: peripheral blood. The chain is encoded by TRBV28 joined to TRBJ1-1; the D gene is not confidently resolved. Read as DNA, the sequence is TGTGCCAGCAGTTTAATCTCGTATGAAGCTTTCTTT. Translated, it gives CASSLISYEAFF. With all but the CDR3 taken from the reference TRBV28 and TRBJ1-1 genes, the full variable domain is: DVKVTQSSRYLVKRTGEKVFLECVQDMDHENMFWYRQDPGLGLRLIYFSYDVKMKEKGDIPEGYSVSREKKERFSLILESASTNQTSMYLCASSLISYEAFFGQGTRLTVV.